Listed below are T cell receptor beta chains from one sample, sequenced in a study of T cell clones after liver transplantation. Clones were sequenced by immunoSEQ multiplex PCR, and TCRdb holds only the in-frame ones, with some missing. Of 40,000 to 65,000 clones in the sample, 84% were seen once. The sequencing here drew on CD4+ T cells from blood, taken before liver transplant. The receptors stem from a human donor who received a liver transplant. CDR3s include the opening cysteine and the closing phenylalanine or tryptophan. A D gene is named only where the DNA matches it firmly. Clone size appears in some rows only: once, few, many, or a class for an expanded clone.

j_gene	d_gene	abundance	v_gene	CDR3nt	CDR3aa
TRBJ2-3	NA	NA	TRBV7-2	TGTGCCAGCAGCTTTCTGCGTTTGGATACGCAGTATTTT	CASSFLRLDTQYF
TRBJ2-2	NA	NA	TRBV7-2	TGTGCCAGCAGCTTCCTGGGAGGGAACACCGGGGAGCTGTTTTTT	CASSFLGGNTGELFF
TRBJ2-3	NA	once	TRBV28	TGTGCCAGCAGCCCCGGGACTCTGGATACGCAGTATTTT	CASSPGTLDTQYF
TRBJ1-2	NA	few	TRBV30	TGTGCCTGGAGTGTACAAAGAGTCTCCTACACCTTC	CAWSVQRVSYTF
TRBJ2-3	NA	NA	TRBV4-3	TGCGCCAGCAGCCAAGGGCCCGGGGAAAGAAGCACAGATACGCAGTATTTT	CASSQGPGERSTDTQYF
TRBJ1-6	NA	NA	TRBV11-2	TGTGCCAGCAGTGAGAGACTGCCTGGTACTTCACCCCTCCACTTT	CASSERLPGTSPLHF
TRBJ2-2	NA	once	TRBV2	TGTGCCAGCAGTGAAGCGGCAACCGGGGAGCTGTTTTTT	CASSEAATGELFF
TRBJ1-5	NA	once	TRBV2	TGTGCCAGCAGTGAAAGAGAAAGGGGGATCCAGCCCCAGCATTTT	CASSERERGIQPQHF
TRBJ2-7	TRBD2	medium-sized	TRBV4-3	TGCGCCAGCAGCCAAGCCAATAGCGGGAGAGGCGACGAGCAGTACTTC	CASSQANSGRGDEQYF
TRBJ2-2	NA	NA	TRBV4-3	TGCGCCAGCAGCCAAAGGGGGGACAACACCGGGGAGCTGTTTTTT	CASSQRGDNTGELFF
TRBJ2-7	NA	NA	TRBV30	TGTGCCTGGAGTGTACTAGGGTGGAACGAGCAGTACTTC	CAWSVLGWNEQYF
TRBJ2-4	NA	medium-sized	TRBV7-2	TGTGCCAGCAGCTTAGGTTTTAGGGACATTCAGTACTTC	CASSLGFRDIQYF
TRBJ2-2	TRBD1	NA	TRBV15	TGTGCCACCAGCAGAGACTACAACAGGGGTCCGAACACCGGGGAGCTGTTTTTT	CATSRDYNRGPNTGELFF
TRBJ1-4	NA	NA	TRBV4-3	TGCGCCAGCAGCCAAGATTGGAGGGGTGCTGAAAAACTGTTTTTT	CASSQDWRGAEKLFF
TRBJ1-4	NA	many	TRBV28	TGTGCCAGCAGAACAGGTGACACTAATGAAAAACTGTTTTTT	CASRTGDTNEKLFF
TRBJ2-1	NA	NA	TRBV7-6	TGTGCCAGCAGCCTTGAATCCGGGAGCTACAATGAGCAGTTCTTC	CASSLESGSYNEQFF
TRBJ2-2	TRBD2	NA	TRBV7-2	TGTGCCAGCAGCAATAGCGGGAAGAACACCGGGGAGCTGTTTTTT	CASSNSGKNTGELFF
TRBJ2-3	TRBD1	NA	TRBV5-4	TGTGCCAGCAGCCAAGACAGGGGGCTCCGCACAGATACGCAGTATTTT	CASSQDRGLRTDTQYF
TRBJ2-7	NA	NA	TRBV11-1	TGTGCCAGCAGCTCGTTGAGCTCCGGGACACCCTACGAGCAGTACTTC	CASSSLSSGTPYEQYF
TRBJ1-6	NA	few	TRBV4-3	TGCGCCAGCAGCCAAGATTGGGGGGGGGAAACGATATTTAATTCACCCCTCCACTTT	CASSQDWGGETIFNSPLHF
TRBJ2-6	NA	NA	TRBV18	TGTGCCAGCTCACCAGACAGTACCGGGGCCAACGTCCTGACTTTC	CASSPDSTGANVLTF
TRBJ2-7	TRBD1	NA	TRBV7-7	TGTGCCAGCAGCCCGACAGGGAACTACGAGCAGTACTTC	CASSPTGNYEQYF
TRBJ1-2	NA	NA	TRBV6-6	TGTGCCAGCACCGTATCAACCACAGGGAATGGCTACACCTTC	CASTVSTTGNGYTF
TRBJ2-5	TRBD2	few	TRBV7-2	TGTGCCAGCAGCGAGGGGGCTAGCGGGAGCGAGACCCAGTACTTC	CASSEGASGSETQYF
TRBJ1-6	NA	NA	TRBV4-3	TGCGCCAGCAGCCAAGGAGACCTAAATTCACCCCTCCACTTT	CASSQGDLNSPLHF
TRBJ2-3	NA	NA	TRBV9	TGTGCCAGCAGCGTAGCCGGGATCAGCACAGATACGCAGTATTTT	CASSVAGISTDTQYF
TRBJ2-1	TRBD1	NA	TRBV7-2	TGTGCCAGCAGGGCCATTGGGACAGGGGCCTACAATGAGCAGTTCTTC	CASRAIGTGAYNEQFF
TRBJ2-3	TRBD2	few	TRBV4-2	TGTGCCAGCAGCCAAGAGGGACTAGCCCACACAGATACGCAGTATTTT	CASSQEGLAHTDTQYF
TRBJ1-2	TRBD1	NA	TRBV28	TGTGCCAGCAGTTCCGGGACAGGAGTCTATGGCTACACCTTC	CASSSGTGVYGYTF
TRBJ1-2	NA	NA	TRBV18	TGTGCCAGCTCACCACGGGTTGGCTACACCTTC	CASSPRVGYTF
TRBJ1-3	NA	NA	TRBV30	TGTGCCTGGAATCTCGACATGGGAAACACCATATATTTT	CAWNLDMGNTIYF
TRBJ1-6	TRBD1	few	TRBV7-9	TGTGCCAGCAGCTATCAGGGGGAGTATTCACCCCTCCACTTT	CASSYQGEYSPLHF
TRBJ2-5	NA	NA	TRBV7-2	TGTGCCAGCAGCTCTGGGGACCCCGGGGCGAAGACCCAGTACTTC	CASSSGDPGAKTQYF
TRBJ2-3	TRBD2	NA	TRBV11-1	TGTGCCAGCAGCTCTAGCGGGATGAGCACAGATACGCAGTATTTT	CASSSSGMSTDTQYF
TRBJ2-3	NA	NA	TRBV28	TGTGCCAGCAGTGCCCCGGCTAGCACAGATACGCAGTATTTT	CASSAPASTDTQYF
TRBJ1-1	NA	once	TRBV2	TGTGCCAGCCACCCCAGCACTGAAGCTTTCTTT	CASHPSTEAFF
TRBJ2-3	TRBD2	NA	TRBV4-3	TGCGCCAGCAGCCAAGATCGGGCTAGCGGGGCAACAGATACGCAGTATTTT	CASSQDRASGATDTQYF
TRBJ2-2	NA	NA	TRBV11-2	TGTGCCAGCAGCTTATTAGTTCCGAACACCGGGGAGCTGTTTTTT	CASSLLVPNTGELFF
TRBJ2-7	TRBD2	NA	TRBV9	TGTGCCAGCAGCGGATCTAGCGGGGGATACGAGCAGTACTTC	CASSGSSGGYEQYF
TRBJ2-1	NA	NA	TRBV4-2	TGTGCCAGCAGCCGGGTGAGGGGGGCTCACAATGAGCAGTTCTTC	CASSRVRGAHNEQFF
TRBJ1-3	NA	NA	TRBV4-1	TGCGCCAGCTCCCTCGGGGTCGCGGGAAACACCATATATTTT	CASSLGVAGNTIYF
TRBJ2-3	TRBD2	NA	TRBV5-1	TGCGCCAGCAGCTTGGGTTTAGCGGGGGCCCGCCCAGATACGCAGTATTTT	CASSLGLAGARPDTQYF
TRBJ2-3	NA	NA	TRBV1	TGCACCAGCAGCCATATGACATGCCCGCCAGCGCCCTGGTTCGATACGCAGTATTTT	CTSSHMTCPPAPWFDTQYF
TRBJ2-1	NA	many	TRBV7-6	TGTGCCAGCAGTCGGAGCTCCTACAATGAGCAGTTCTTC	CASSRSSYNEQFF
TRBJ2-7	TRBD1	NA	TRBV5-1	TGCGCCAGCAGCTTGGGGGACAGGGTCCCCGAGCAGTACTTC	CASSLGDRVPEQYF
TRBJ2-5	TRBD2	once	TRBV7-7	TGTGCCAGCAGCTTAGCGTCGGCGGGGGGGCAAGAGACCCAGTACTTC	CASSLASAGGQETQYF
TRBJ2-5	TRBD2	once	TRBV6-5	TGTGCCAGCAGTTCACGGCGGGGGGGGGTAATCGAGACCCAGTACTTC	CASSSRRGGVIETQYF
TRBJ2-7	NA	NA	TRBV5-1	TGCGCCAGCAGCCTCGACCGGGAGCAGTACTTC	CASSLDREQYF
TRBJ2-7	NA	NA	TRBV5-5	TGTGCCAGCAGCTTGGCGGGAGAGTCGTACGAGCAGTACTTC	CASSLAGESYEQYF
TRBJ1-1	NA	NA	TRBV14	TGTGCCAGCAGCCCCCAGACAGGCACTGAAGCTTTCTTT	CASSPQTGTEAFF